This TCR beta chain is from a study of cytomegalovirus exposure and HLA in healthy donors. Overall study context: The 130 or so validation repertoires used the same platform as the 600 to 750 first-cohort repertoires (as reported by a later analysis).

General study points: Cytomegalovirus status, reportedly, was diagnosed with high specificity and sensitivity by the classifier. Subsequent analysis found a tendency for first-cohort TCR clusters to co-occur within the 100 to 150 validation repertoires.

Germline CDR1 reads SNHLY; CDR2 reads FYNNEI. The CDR3 extends over 14 amino acids. V gave up 6 bases and J gave up 3 bases; unmatched junction bases: 5. The donors were in the approximately 110-subject validation cohort; that cohort was separate from the roughly 700-subject first cohort. Points on this clone: The antigen is unknown.

TCRdb's copy holds only in-frame clones and misses some; the assay was immunoSEQ multiplex PCR. The sample has about 160,000 clones, 85% to 90% seen once. The chain uses TRBV2 and TRBJ2-7, with TRBD1 matching 10 bases. Material for sequencing was PBMCs. This TCR was sampled from a man aged 18 to 29 in good health and CMV-seronegative. The CDR3, as DNA: TGTGCCAGCAGGGTGGACAGGGGGTACTACGAGCAGTACTTC. Translated: CASRVDRGYYEQYF.